This T cell receptor beta chain originates from a study of shared clonotypes between healthy human individuals. Each sample came from a Caucasian adult donor living in Nashville, Tennessee. Germline lookup yields CDR1 SNHLY and CDR2 FYNNEI. The V gene end was trimmed by 8 bases and the J gene end by 0 bases; junction bases not matched to a gene: 7. The CDR3 runs to 15 residues. Each subset's genomic DNA was split evenly across several immunoSEQ plates. Loaded into unsorted PBMC replicate PCRs was 250 to 350 ng DNA, some 30,000 T cell genomes. As originally analysed: ImmunoSEQ junction-only sequences lacked quality scores, so their filtering differed. Some clones are missing from TCRdb's copy, which holds only in-frame ones; the method was immunoSEQ multiplex PCR. V, J and clone size are those of that table, while D and trimming were read from the DNA. The table has 450,000 to 650,000 clones, roughly 79% seen once; the top ten hold around 12%.

The J gene is TRBJ1-1, the V gene TRBV2, with 9 nucleotides matching TRBD1. The TCR comes from a middle-aged woman in good health. Some clones in this sample may be carry-over from other donors' samples. Material for sequencing was PBMCs. This chain's CDR3 is CASVRTGGMNTEAFF. The CDR3 nucleotides are TGTGCCAGCGTGAGAACAGGGGGCATGAACACTGAAGCTTTCTTT.